This T cell receptor (beta chain) was captured in a study of OX40 agonist ivuxolimab in advanced cancers. Only in-frame clones appear in the TCRdb table, and some are missing; sequencing was by immunoSEQ multiplex PCR. The sample shows about 60,000 clones, 65% to 85% of them seen only once. In germline, CDR1 is SGHVS, CDR2 FNYEAQ. V was cut by 5 bases and J by 0 bases, with 5 bases left in between. This CDR3 is 12 amino acids long. The starting material was CD4+ or CD8+ T cells sorted from blood, obtained in a trial of the OX40 agonist ivuxolimab. The TCR originated in an adult with an advanced solid tumor such as melanoma, head and neck, liver or kidney cancer. V gene TRBV7-6 combines with J gene TRBJ2-7; no firm D call. The chain's CDR3 is CASSLSSYEQYF. The CDR3 DNA is TGTGCCAGCAGCCTCAGCTCCTACGAGCAGTACTTC.